Included here is one TCR beta chain sequence, with context. TCR beta CDR3 region amplification was performed from RNA transcripts. When the TCR CDR3 underwent first-round RT-PCR, the HTBI primer set was used. Using its own MiXCR run on the multiplex PCR reads, TCRdb lists one record per CDR3 protein. The sample holds about 840,000 distinct CDR3 sequences, 38% seen once. The sample belongs to a study of T cells in Graves' hyperthyroidism and ophthalmopathy. Germline lookup yields CDR1 SGDLS and CDR2 YYNGEE. The CDR3 contains 15 residues. Trimming pared 5 bases from V and 0 bases from J, leaving 15 bases between.

This rearrangement joins TRBV9 to TRBJ2-7; D remains ambiguous. Sequencing input: blood. This receptor was taken from a man younger than 35 with Graves' hyperthyroidism. This CDR3 reads CASSATGRSSYEQYF. CDR3 nucleotide sequence: TGTGCCAGCAGTGCCACGGGTCGAAGCTCCTACGAGCAGTACTTC.